Below, 6 T cell receptor beta chains from the same sample are listed, as sequenced in a study of blood T cell repertoires in COVID-19 (dated by TCRdb to 2020 to 2022). The method behind the library was the immunoSEQ multiplex PCR assay. This is the immuneACCESS table as TCRdb keeps it, with only in-frame sequences that have V and J called. A part of the clones is gone; compared with another copy, unresolved V genes explain less than half, and the rest is unexplained. Across this sample there are 55,000 to 85,000 clones, with roughly nine tenths seen only once. The top ten hold approximately 5% of the sample. The sequencing sample was made of peripheral blood. Receptors originate from a young woman with acute or convalescent COVID-19.

This clone occurred a few times. CDR3 sequence: CASSLSSTVSTEAFF. The CDR3 nucleotides are TGTGCCAGTAGTCTCTCCTCGACTGTTTCCACTGAAGCTTTCTTT. The V gene is TRBV19, the J gene TRBJ1-1; D not resolved. The CDR3 consists of 15 residues. V was clipped by 5 bases and J by 4 bases, with 17 bases between them. CDR1 is LNHDA and CDR2 is SQIVND in the germline V gene (reference sequence). The full variable domain, rest sourced from reference TRBV19 and TRBJ1-1, is DGGITQSPKYLFRKEGQNVTLSCEQNLNHDAMYWYRQDPGQGLRLIYYSQIVNDFQKGDIAEGYSVSREKKESFPLTVTSAQKNPTAFYLCASSLSSTVSTEAFFGQGTRLTVV.

V gene TRBV23-1 combines with J gene TRBJ2-1, with 8 bases identical to TRBD1. TRBV23-1 is an ORF, and what it does is uncertain. With 4 bases clipped from V and 2 bases from J, the junction kept 7 bases outside the gene matches. This CDR3 is built from 16 residues. The CDR3 DNA follows: TGCGCCAGCAGTCCCTTGACAGGGGAGGCCTACAATGAGCAGTTCTTC. The encoded protein is CASSPLTGEAYNEQFF.

V usage is TRBV6-4 and J usage is TRBJ2-7, with 9 bases matching TRBD1. V shed 10 bases, J shed 0 bases, and the junction held 7 bases outside the gene matches. The CDR3 extends over 14 amino acids. Germline V CDR1 and CDR2: MRHNA, SNTAGT. CDR3 sequence: CATDRDRDSYEQYF. The CDR3 DNA sequence: TGTGCCACCGACCGGGACAGGGACTCCTACGAGCAGTACTTC.

The rearrangement joins TRBV2 to TRBJ2-7; D call uncertain. The V end lost 4 bases, the J end lost 7 bases, and 14 bases lay between the germline ends. The CDR3 spans 13 residues. The germline V gene encodes CDR1 SNHLY and CDR2 FYNNEI. The CDR3 sequence is CASSVHLLQEQYF. CDR3 nucleotide sequence: TGTGCCAGCAGTGTCCACCTACTTCAAGAGCAGTACTTC.

The CDR3 nucleotides read TGTGCCAGCAGTACAGGGGGCGAAGGGTACACCTTC. It encodes CASSTGGEGYTF. V usage is TRBV6-5 and J usage is TRBJ1-2; TRBD1 agrees at 9 bases. The CDR3 spans 12 residues. The germline V gene has CDR1 MNHEY and CDR2 SVGAGI. V lost 5 bases, J lost 11 bases, and 6 bases stayed unmatched.

The chain joins TRBV7-2 to TRBJ2-2; D possibly corresponds to TRBD2 (7 bases). From germline, CDR1 is SGHTA and CDR2 FQGNSA. V was shortened by 5 bases and J by 0 bases, with 13 bases between the two germline ends. The CDR3 has 16 residues. CDR3 sequence: CASSPRGGANTGELFF. CDR3 in DNA: TGTGCCAGCAGCCCTAGGGGGGGCGCGAACACCGGGGAGCTGTTTTTT.